The 31 T cell receptor beta chains presented below share a single source sample, sequenced in a study of beta chain features in type 1 diabetes (dated by TCRdb to about 2018). Library preparation used the immunoSEQ multiplex PCR assay. The entire amount of isolated RNA was reverse transcribed using the High Capacity cDNA Reverse Transcription Kit, so the sequenced TCRB transcripts were expressed ones. In TCRdb, the immuneACCESS table is reduced to in-frame sequences with V and J assigned. These tables do not hold every clone; where another copy was compared, an unresolved V gene accounts for under half, and the others remain unexplained. The sample table holds more than 250,000 clones, of which about a fifth were seen once. The ten biggest clones cover approximately 0.029% of the sample. Study-level results and caveats: A moderate but significant shortening of TCRB CDR3 length was observed in type 1 diabetes patients in all four CD4+ subsets.

No antigens are known for them. Source material: naive CD4+ T cells from blood. The cell subset or site label of this sample denotes: true naive CD4+ T cells. Receptor source: a woman aged 40 to 50 with type 1 diabetes.

The V gene is TRBV2, the J gene TRBJ1-2; maybe TRBD1 (5 bases). V gave up 6 bases and J gave up 8 bases, with 16 bases separating them. Germline lookup yields CDR1 SNHLY and CDR2 FYNNEI. This CDR3 is built from 13 residues. The CDR3 here is CASSTGLVGGYTF. CDR3 nucleotide sequence: TGTGCCAGCAGCACAGGATTAGTGGGGGGCTACACCTTC.

This CDR3 reads CASNEQGPVQYF. The CDR3 DNA reads as TGTGCCTCCAATGAACAGGGGCCCGTGCAGTACTTC. This chain links TRBV30 with TRBJ2-7; TRBD1 matches at 7 bases. J gave up 9 bases and V 7 bases, and 12 bases lay outside the gene matches. Germline values: CDR1 GTSNPN, CDR2 SVGIG (reference sequence). This CDR3 region has 12 residues. The full variable domain, its missing parts supplied by reference TRBV30 and TRBJ2-7, is SQTIHQWPATLVQPVGSPLSLECTVEGTSNPNLYWYRQAAGRGLQLLFYSVGIGQISSEVPQNLSASRPQDRQFILSSKKLLLSDSGFYLCASNEQGPVQYFGPGTRLTVT.

V gene TRBV30 combines with J gene TRBJ1-5; D might be TRBD1 (5 bases). CDR3 size: 11 residues. V lost 3 bases, J lost 9 bases, and 9 bases lay in between. The germline CDR1 and CDR2 sequences are GTSNPN and SVGIG (reference sequence). The CDR3 loop reads CAWSLGGPQHF. The CDR3 DNA sequence: TGTGCCTGGAGCCTGGGGGGGCCCCAGCATTTT. Supplemented by reference TRBV30 and TRBJ1-5, the full variable domain reads SQTIHQWPATLVQPVGSPLSLECTVEGTSNPNLYWYRQAAGRGLQLLFYSVGIGQISSEVPQNLSASRPQDRQFILSSKKLLLSDSGFYLCAWSLGGPQHFGDGTRLSIL.

This clone has a handful of counts. The same CDR3 arises from other DNA sequences in this sample as well. This sequence joins TRBV2 and TRBJ1-1; 8 nucleotides match TRBD1. The CDR3 has 13 amino acids. V lost 6 bases, J lost 1 base, and 1 base stayed unmatched. From germline, CDR1 is SNHLY and CDR2 FYNNEI. The CDR3 region has the DNA TGTGCCAGCAGAGGACAGGGGAACACTGAAGCTTTCTTT. It is translated as CASRGQGNTEAFF. The full variable domain, completed using reference TRBV2 and TRBJ1-1, is EPEVTQTPSHQVTQMGQEVILRCVPISNHLYFYWYRQILGQKVEFLVSFYNNEISEKSEIFDDQFSVERPDGSNFTLKIRSTKLEDSAMYFCASRGQGNTEAFFGQGTRLTVV.

The V and J genes are TRBV9 and TRBJ2-7; possible D gene TRBD1, 5 bases. Germline assignment: CDR1 SGDLS and CDR2 YYNGEE. This CDR3 region has 15 residues. Between the trimmed V and J ends, which lost 3 bases and 2 bases, there was a span of 15 bases. CDR3 DNA sequence: TGTGCCAGCAGCGAGGGGCACAGGAACGCCTACGAGCAGTACTTC. Protein: CASSEGHRNAYEQYF. The full variable domain, completed using reference TRBV9 and TRBJ2-7, is DSGVTQTPKHLITATGQRVTLRCSPRSGDLSVYWYQQSLDQGLQFLIQYYNGEERAKGNILERFSAQQFPDLHSELNLSSLELGDSALYFCASSEGHRNAYEQYFGPGTRLTVT.

In its sample, this clone was seen a few times. V is TRBV29-1 and J is TRBJ1-6, with 9 nucleotides matching TRBD1. This CDR3 region has 14 residues. The germline gives CDR1 SQVTM, CDR2 ANQGSEA. The V and J ends lost 6 bases and 8 bases, in that order; junction bases with no gene match: 8. CDR3 DNA sequence: TGCAGCGTACTTACAGGGGGCCGGGATTCACCCCTCCACTTT. Amino acids: CSVLTGGRDSPLHF. The whole variable domain, filled in from reference TRBV29-1 and TRBJ1-6, reads SAVISQKPSRDICQRGTSLTIQCQVDSQVTMMFWYRQQPGQSLTLIATANQGSEATYESGFVIDKFPISRPNLTFSTLTVSNMSPEDSSIYLCSVLTGGRDSPLHFGNGTRLTVT.

As regards this clone: The sample has other DNA sequences that encode this CDR3 too. V is TRBV28 and J is TRBJ1-5, with 7 bases identical to TRBD1. The CDR3 is made up of 13 amino acids. Germline values: CDR1 MDHEN, CDR2 SYDVKM. V lost 6 bases to trimming and J lost 2 bases; unmatched junction nucleotides: 1. CDR3 coding DNA: TGTGCCAGCAGCGGGACAGGCAATCAGCCCCAGCATTTT. This codes for CASSGTGNQPQHF.

The genes are TRBV14 and TRBJ1-1, with D perhaps TRBD1 (5 bases). Germline V gene lookup returns CDR1 SGHDN and CDR2 FVKESK. V lost 2 bases to trimming and J lost 1 base, with 5 bases between them. This CDR3 has 13 residues. CDR3 protein: CASSQRGNTEAFF. As DNA, the CDR3 is TGTGCCAGCAGCCAAAGGGGGAACACTGAAGCTTTCTTT. Drawing the rest from reference TRBV14 and TRBJ1-1, the complete variable domain is EAGVTQFPSHSVIEKGQTVTLRCDPISGHDNLYWYRRVMGKEIKFLLHFVKESKQDESGMPNNRFLAERTGGTYSTLKVQPAELEDSGVYFCASSQRGNTEAFFGQGTRLTVV.

The chain is built from TRBV30 and TRBJ2-1; the D gene is possibly TRBD2 (6 bases). This CDR3 spans 11 amino acids. Trimming removed 7 bases at V and 8 bases at J, with 12 bases between. CDR1 and CDR2 from the germline V gene are GTSNPN and SVGIG (reference sequence). The CDR3 DNA reads TGTGCCTCGGGGAGGAACGATGAGCAGTTCTTC. Amino acids: CASGRNDEQFF.

This clone was seen only a few times. V gene TRBV27 combines with J gene TRBJ2-7, with TRBD1 matching over 7 bases. This CDR3 is 15 amino acids long. V gave up 5 bases and J gave up 2 bases; unmatched junction bases: 9. Per germline, CDR1 MNHEY and CDR2 SMNVEV (reference sequence). DNA for the CDR3: TGTGCCAGCAGTGGACAGGCGTTGTTGGCCTACGAGCAGTACTTC. Translating it yields CASSGQALLAYEQYF.

This chain uses TRBV28 with TRBJ2-3; D might be TRBD1 (5 bases). V shed 5 bases and J shed 0 bases, with 9 bases lying between them. CDR1 is MDHEN and CDR2 is SYDVKM in the germline V gene. CDR3 length: 14 amino acids. As DNA, the CDR3 is TGTGCCAGCAGTAGGGCAGGGAGCACAGATACGCAGTATTTT. As protein: CASSRAGSTDTQYF.

The chain links TRBV15 to TRBJ2-7, with 7 bases fitting TRBD1. The trim removed 1 base at V and 2 bases at J, leaving 5 bases unmatched. The CDR3 is made up of 15 amino acids. Germline CDR1 and CDR2: LNHNV and YYDKDF (reference sequence). CDR3 coding DNA: TGTGCCACCAGCAGAGGTGGGACAGCAGCCTACGAGCAGTACTTC. Amino acids: CATSRGGTAAYEQYF.

This chain links TRBV29-1 with TRBJ2-7; D unclear. The CDR3 is 11 amino acids. Trimming took off 6 bases at V and 0 bases at J, with 6 bases between the two ends. The germline gives CDR1 SQVTM, CDR2 ANQGSEA. The CDR3 nucleotides read TGCAGCGTCCGTCTCTCCTACGAGCAGTACTTC. Encoded protein: CSVRLSYEQYF.

The chain links TRBV2 to TRBJ2-1; 7 nucleotides agree with TRBD2. The CDR3 runs to 14 residues. The J segment lost 6 bases and the V segment lost 6 bases, leaving 8 bases of the junction unmatched. Germline V gene data show CDR1 as SNHLY and CDR2 as FYNNEI. The CDR3 reads CASREWDYSNEQFF. CDR3 nucleotide sequence: TGTGCCAGCAGAGAGTGGGACTACTCCAATGAGCAGTTCTTC.

The chain is built from TRBV4-3 and TRBJ2-1; maybe TRBD2 (6 bases). V was cut by 0 bases and J by 4 bases, with 13 bases left in between. The CDR3 runs to 16 residues. CDR1 and CDR2 from the germline V gene are LGHNA and YSLEER. The chain's CDR3 is CASSQETAGRYNEQFF. The CDR3 DNA reads as TGCGCCAGCAGCCAAGAGACGGCAGGGAGGTACAATGAGCAGTTCTTC.

As to this clone: The same CDR3 can be traced to other DNA sequences in this sample. This sequence joins TRBV29-1 and TRBJ2-7, with TRBD1 matching over 11 bases. Germline lookup yields CDR1 SQVTM and CDR2 ANQGSEA. The CDR3 contains 12 residues. The DNA for the CDR3 is TGCAGTGGCGGACAGGGGGCTAACGAGCAGTACTTC. This gives the protein CSGGQGANEQYF.

This clone has more than one count but fewer than ten. The V and J genes are TRBV5-1 and TRBJ2-7, with D tentatively TRBD2 (5 bases). This CDR3 is 14 amino acids long. CDR1 and CDR2 from the germline V gene are SGHRS and YFSETQ. Deletions cut 3 bases from V and 5 bases from J, with 15 bases between. In nucleotides, the CDR3 is TGCGCCAGCAGCTCGGACTGGGCTGCGGACGAGCAGTACTTC. This codes for CASSSDWAADEQYF.

The chain combines TRBV5-4 with TRBJ1-1; TRBD1 aligns across 7 bases. Per the germline V gene, CDR1 is SGHNT and CDR2 is YYREEE (reference sequence). J gave up 1 base and V 10 bases, and 13 bases lay outside the gene matches. This CDR3 is built from 15 residues. The CDR3 DNA is TGTGCCGGATCTAGGTGGGGACAGTCGAACACTGAAGCTTTCTTT. It is translated as CAGSRWGQSNTEAFF.

This clone turned up a few times. The gene calls are TRBV14 and TRBJ1-1; 9 bases line up with TRBD1. Germline V lookup: CDR1 SGHDN, CDR2 FVKESK. J lost 10 bases, V lost 4 bases, and 7 bases had no gene match. The CDR3 has 13 residues. The CDR3 spells CASSPRTGDAAFF. CDR3 sequence (DNA): TGTGCCAGCAGCCCCAGGACAGGGGATGCAGCTTTCTTT. Combining the CDR3 with reference TRBV14 and TRBJ1-1 gives the whole variable domain EAGVTQFPSHSVIEKGQTVTLRCDPISGHDNLYWYRRVMGKEIKFLLHFVKESKQDESGMPNNRFLAERTGGTYSTLKVQPAELEDSGVYFCASSPRTGDAAFFGQGTRLTVV.

This chain links TRBV11-2 with TRBJ2-7, with TRBD2 matching over 10 bases. V lost 6 bases, J lost 1 base, and 6 bases stayed unmatched. The CDR3 spans 15 residues. Germline CDR1 and CDR2: SGHAT and FQNNGV. The CDR3 region is CASRPGTSVSYEQYF. The CDR3, as DNA: TGTGCCAGCAGGCCCGGGACTAGCGTGTCCTACGAGCAGTACTTC.

This chain uses TRBV2 with TRBJ2-2; 8 nucleotides line up with TRBD1. The germline gives CDR1 SNHLY, CDR2 FYNNEI. The CDR3 runs 15 residues. The J segment lost 4 bases and the V segment lost 7 bases, leaving 8 bases of the junction unmatched. This CDR3 reads CASTGQGTRTGELFF. The CDR3 DNA reads as TGTGCCAGCACTGGACAGGGAACGCGCACCGGGGAGCTGTTTTTT.

The chain carries TRBV28 and TRBJ1-5; TRBD1 aligns across 10 bases. This CDR3 has 16 residues. Germline assignment: CDR1 MDHEN and CDR2 SYDVKM. V shed 0 bases, J shed 3 bases, and the junction held 2 bases outside the gene matches. The CDR3 loop is CASSLWTGGLNQPQHF. CDR3 DNA: TGTGCCAGCAGTTTATGGACAGGGGGCCTCAATCAGCCCCAGCATTTT.

The V gene is TRBV30, the J gene TRBJ1-1; D is uncertain. The ends were cut back, 0 bases at V and 1 base at J, with 6 bases in the middle. CDR3 size: 13 residues. The germline V gene encodes CDR1 GTSNPN and CDR2 SVGIG (reference sequence). The CDR3 region has the DNA TGTGCCTGGAGTGTACTCGGGAACACTGAAGCTTTCTTT. It is translated as CAWSVLGNTEAFF. Combining the CDR3 with reference TRBV30 and TRBJ1-1 gives the whole variable domain SQTIHQWPATLVQPVGSPLSLECTVEGTSNPNLYWYRQAAGRGLQLLFYSVGIGQISSEVPQNLSASRPQDRQFILSSKKLLLSDSGFYLCAWSVLGNTEAFFGQGTRLTVV.

V usage is TRBV2 and J usage is TRBJ1-1; 7 bases agree with TRBD1. With V trimmed by 10 bases and J by 0 bases, 5 bases remained unmatched. CDR3 length equals 13 residues. CDR1 is SNHLY and CDR2 is FYNNEI in the germline V gene. DNA for the CDR3: TGTGCCACACACAGGGGAGTGAACACTGAAGCTTTCTTT. Its translation: CATHRGVNTEAFF.

This chain links TRBV19 with TRBJ2-5; possible D gene TRBD1, 5 bases. Germline loops: CDR1 LNHDA, CDR2 SQIVND (reference sequence). The CDR3 length is 13 residues. With 7 bases removed from V and 5 bases from J, the gap between germline ends came to 14 bases. The CDR3 DNA reads as TGTGCCAGTACCTCCCAGGGTCGCGAGACCCAGTACTTC. This sequence encodes CASTSQGRETQYF. The complete variable domain, with remaining parts taken from reference TRBV19 and TRBJ2-5, reads DGGITQSPKYLFRKEGQNVTLSCEQNLNHDAMYWYRQDPGQGLRLIYYSQIVNDFQKGDIAEGYSVSREKKESFPLTVTSAQKNPTAFYLCASTSQGRETQYFGPGTRLLVL.

This sequence joins TRBV7-2 and TRBJ2-2, with D tentatively TRBD1 (5 bases). Germline CDR1 and CDR2: SGHTA and FQGNSA. V was cut by 5 bases and J by 2 bases, with 12 bases left in between. CDR3 size: 15 residues. The CDR3 loop reads CASSLTAINTGELFF. The CDR3 region has the DNA TGTGCCAGCAGCCTGACAGCTATTAACACCGGGGAGCTGTTTTTT.

This clone was picked up a small number of times. This CDR3 is also generated by other DNA sequences in the sample. The chain couples TRBV20-1 to TRBJ2-7; D not certain. V lost 1 base and J lost 3, with 4 bases in between. Germline V gene data show CDR1 as DFQATT and CDR2 as SNEGSKA (reference sequence). The CDR3 is 11 amino acids. The CDR3 nucleotides are TGCAGTGCTAGAGGGCTCTACGAGCAGTACTTC. As protein: CSARGLYEQYF.

The rearrangement joins TRBV29-1 to TRBJ1-2; unclear D gene. Germline CDR1 SQVTM, CDR2 ANQGSEA. The V end lost 7 bases, the J end lost 6 bases, and 18 bases lay between the germline ends. This CDR3 is 13 amino acids long. CDR3 loop: CSAGGSLRDGYTF. The CDR3 region has the DNA TGCAGCGCCGGTGGATCTCTGAGGGATGGCTACACCTTC.

The table lists this clone with a few counts. This chain connects TRBV7-2 to TRBJ2-7; D is possibly TRBD1 (5 bases). Germline loops: CDR1 SGHTA, CDR2 FQGNSA. The CDR3 consists of 12 residues. Trimming left V 2 bases short and J 5 bases short, with 7 bases between. CDR3 sequence: CASSLHRNEQYF. The CDR3 bases are TGTGCCAGCAGCTTACACAGGAACGAGCAGTACTTC.

CDR3 residues: CASSPTVQETQYF. DNA of the CDR3: TGTGCCAGTAGTCCGACAGTCCAAGAGACCCAGTACTTC. The rearrangement links TRBV19 to TRBJ2-5; TRBD1 is a possible D gene (5 bases). Trimming cost V 5 bases and J 1 base, with 8 bases left between them. The length of the CDR3 is 13 residues. In germline, CDR1 is LNHDA, CDR2 SQIVND (reference sequence).

The chain is built from TRBV28 and TRBJ2-2; 7 nucleotides align to TRBD2. The CDR3 totals 15 residues. V shed 5 bases, J shed 9 bases, and the junction held 12 bases outside the gene matches. Germline V gene data show CDR1 as MDHEN and CDR2 as SYDVKM. CDR3 coding DNA: TGTGCCAGCAGTCCCCCTCGGGACTACCACCGGGAGCTGTTTTTT. The encoded protein is CASSPPRDYHRELFF.